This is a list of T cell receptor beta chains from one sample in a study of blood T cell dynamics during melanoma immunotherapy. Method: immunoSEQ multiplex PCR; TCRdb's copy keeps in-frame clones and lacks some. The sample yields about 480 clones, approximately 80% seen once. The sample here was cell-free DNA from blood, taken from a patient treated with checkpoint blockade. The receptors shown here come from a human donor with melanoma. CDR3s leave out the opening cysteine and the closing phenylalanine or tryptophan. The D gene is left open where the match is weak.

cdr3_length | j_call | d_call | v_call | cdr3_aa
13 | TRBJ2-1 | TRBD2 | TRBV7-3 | ASSSRLASRDEQF
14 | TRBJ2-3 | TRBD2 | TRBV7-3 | ASSLMGGSTTDTQY
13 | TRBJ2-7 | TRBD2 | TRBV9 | ASSVEAGATYEQY
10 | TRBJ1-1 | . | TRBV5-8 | ANRQGDTEAF
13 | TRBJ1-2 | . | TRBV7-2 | ASSLATTALYGYT
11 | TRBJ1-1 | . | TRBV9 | ASSVEPQGEAF
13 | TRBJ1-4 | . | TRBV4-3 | ASSPDGATNEKLF
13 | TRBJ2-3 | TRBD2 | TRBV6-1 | ASRGIAGSTDTQY
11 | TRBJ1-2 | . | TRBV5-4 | ASSPGGNYGYT
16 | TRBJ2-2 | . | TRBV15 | ATSRTSTPTVYTGELF
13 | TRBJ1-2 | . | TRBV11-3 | ASSLATTALYGYT
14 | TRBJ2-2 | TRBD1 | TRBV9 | ASSVQAGGNAGELF
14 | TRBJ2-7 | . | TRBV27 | ASSLGVGAGAAEQY
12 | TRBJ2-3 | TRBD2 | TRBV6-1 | ASRPGGGTDTQY
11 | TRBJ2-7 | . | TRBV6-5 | ASSYSEGYEQY
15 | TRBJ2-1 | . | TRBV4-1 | ASSQARGGVSYNEQF
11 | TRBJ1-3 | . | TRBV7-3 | ASSTNSGNTIY